One sample yielded the 2 T cell receptor beta chains listed below, sequenced in a study of regulatory T cells in long-lasting Graves disease. Specified time point: newly diagnosed GD, antithyroid drugs for less than 3 months. With RNA extracted from PBMCs as input, the TCR library was made. iRepertoire HTBI primers and Arm-PCR of CDR3 regions built TCR beta libraries. Using its own MiXCR run on the multiplex PCR reads, TCRdb lists one record per CDR3 protein. The table includes about 540,000 distinct CDR3 sequences, roughly 13% detected once. The data also belong to a second study, concerning T cells in Graves' hyperthyroidism and ophthalmopathy.

The sample consisted of peripheral blood mononuclear cells (PBMCs), taken at new diagnosis, from a patient treated with antithyroid drugs. Receptors originate from a man aged 25-40 years with Graves disease.

This clonotype was observed a few times. The CDR3 does not end in the conserved phenylalanine or tryptophan, so this is likely a read error. The gene calls are TRBV30 and TRBJ2-4, with D possibly being TRBD1 or TRBD2 (5 bases each). The CDR3 sequence is 17 residues long. V shed 0 bases and J shed 6 bases, with 21 bases lying between them. CDR1 is GTSNPN, CDR2 SVGIG, per germline (reference sequence). The CDR3 spells CAWSVKWGTTRVNIQYL. The CDR3 coding sequence is TGTGCCTGGAGTGTAAAGTGGGGGACGACTCGGGTAAACATTCAGTACCTC.

This clonotype was seen many times. The chain carries TRBV4-1 and TRBJ2-4; possibly TRBD1 for D (6 bases). Germline V gives CDR1 MGHRA, CDR2 YSYEKL. This CDR3 has 15 residues. V lost 1 base, J lost 5 bases, and 12 bases lay in between. The CDR3 region has the DNA TGCGCCAGCAGCCAAGGCGGGCAGGGGCAAAACATTCAGTACTTC. Protein sequence: CASSQGGQGQNIQYF.